A selection of T cell receptor beta chains follows, all from one sample in a study of cytomegalovirus exposure and HLA in healthy donors. Produced via immunoSEQ multiplex PCR; TCRdb's table is partial and in-frame only. The sample yields roughly 150,000 clones, roughly 82% seen once. Sequenced: PBMCs. The source of these receptors is a man aged 30 to 39 in good health and CMV-seropositive. The CDR3 runs from the conserved cysteine through the conserved F or W. The order of the fields is clone size, V gene, J gene, D gene, CDR3 DNA, CDR3 protein. The D gene is left open where the match is weak. Expanded clones are given a class, and other clones once, few, many or no size at all.

clone size: NA; V gene: TRBV27; J gene: TRBJ2-2; D gene: NA; CDR3 DNA: TGTGCCAGCAGTTTATCTAGCGGTGCGAACACCGGGGAGCTGTTTTTT; CDR3 protein: CASSLSSGANTGELFF
clone size: NA; V gene: TRBV7-9; J gene: TRBJ2-7; D gene: NA; CDR3 DNA: TGTGCCAGCAGCTTAGAGGGAGATAGCGAGCAGTACTTC; CDR3 protein: CASSLEGDSEQYF
clone size: NA; V gene: TRBV18; J gene: TRBJ1-2; D gene: NA; CDR3 DNA: TGTGCCAGCTCACCACTCGATGGGGCCTATGGCTACACCTTC; CDR3 protein: CASSPLDGAYGYTF
clone size: NA; V gene: TRBV6-5; J gene: TRBJ2-7; D gene: TRBD2; CDR3 DNA: TGTGCCAGCAGTTACTACTCCGGGACTAGCCGCTACGAGCAGTACTTC; CDR3 protein: CASSYYSGTSRYEQYF
clone size: once; V gene: TRBV9; J gene: TRBJ2-7; D gene: NA; CDR3 DNA: TGTGCCAGCAGCCCTCGCCCGACAGTTTACTACGAGCAGTACTTC; CDR3 protein: CASSPRPTVYYEQYF
clone size: NA; V gene: TRBV28; J gene: TRBJ1-2; D gene: TRBD1; CDR3 DNA: TGTGCCAGCAGGGACGCGGGACAGGGGAACGGCTACACCTTC; CDR3 protein: CASRDAGQGNGYTF
clone size: NA; V gene: TRBV4-1; J gene: TRBJ2-2; D gene: TRBD2; CDR3 DNA: TGCGCCAGCAGCTCCCTCGGGCTAGCGGGACCCGGGGAGCTGTTTTTT; CDR3 protein: CASSSLGLAGPGELFF
clone size: NA; V gene: TRBV7-2; J gene: TRBJ2-7; D gene: NA; CDR3 DNA: TGTGCCAGCACCCCAACTTTTCTTGGGGCATACGAGCAGTACTTC; CDR3 protein: CASTPTFLGAYEQYF
clone size: NA; V gene: TRBV9; J gene: TRBJ2-3; D gene: TRBD2; CDR3 DNA: TGTGCCAGCAGCGCAGACCTGGTGACTAGCGGGGGAGATACGCAGTATTTT; CDR3 protein: CASSADLVTSGGDTQYF
clone size: NA; V gene: TRBV15; J gene: TRBJ1-5; D gene: NA; CDR3 DNA: TGTGCCACCAGCAGAGATCGGGTGGCTCAGCCCCAGCATTTT; CDR3 protein: CATSRDRVAQPQHF
clone size: NA; V gene: TRBV28; J gene: TRBJ1-6; D gene: NA; CDR3 DNA: TGTGCCAGCAGTGAGGCCCCTTTACCTCAACTAGGGTGTCACTTT; CDR3 protein: CASSEAPLPQLGCHF
clone size: NA; V gene: TRBV7-9; J gene: TRBJ2-7; D gene: TRBD2; CDR3 DNA: TGTTCCAGCAGCCAAGGTAGCGGGATATTCACACACGAGCAGTACTTC; CDR3 protein: CSSSQGSGIFTHEQYF
clone size: NA; V gene: TRBV5-1; J gene: TRBJ2-7; D gene: TRBD2; CDR3 DNA: TGCGCCAGCAGTCCACTAGCGGGCTACGAGCAGTACTTC; CDR3 protein: CASSPLAGYEQYF
clone size: NA; V gene: TRBV28; J gene: TRBJ1-5; D gene: NA; CDR3 DNA: TGTGCCAGCAGGATGGGGCATACGAATAGCAATCAGCCCCAGCATTTT; CDR3 protein: CASRMGHTNSNQPQHF
clone size: NA; V gene: TRBV5-6; J gene: TRBJ1-5; D gene: TRBD1; CDR3 DNA: TGTGCCAGCAGCTTGGTACAGGGGGGAAGCAATCAGCCCCAGCATTTT; CDR3 protein: CASSLVQGGSNQPQHF
clone size: once; V gene: TRBV7-2; J gene: TRBJ1-2; D gene: NA; CDR3 DNA: TGTGCCAGCAGCCCAGCACCGACAGCTAACTATGGCTACACCTTC; CDR3 protein: CASSPAPTANYGYTF
clone size: NA; V gene: TRBV5-1; J gene: TRBJ2-3; D gene: NA; CDR3 DNA: TGCGCCAGCAGCTTTACTTTCACAGATACGCAGTATTTT; CDR3 protein: CASSFTFTDTQYF
clone size: NA; V gene: TRBV2; J gene: TRBJ2-3; D gene: NA; CDR3 DNA: TGTGCCAGCAGTGAAGTAAGGGAGGCAGATACGCAGTATTTT; CDR3 protein: CASSEVREADTQYF
clone size: NA; V gene: TRBV9; J gene: TRBJ2-2; D gene: NA; CDR3 DNA: TGTGCCAGCAGCGTAGTTGGGGGCGTAGCCGGGGAGCTGTTTTTT; CDR3 protein: CASSVVGGVAGELFF
clone size: NA; V gene: TRBV14; J gene: TRBJ2-1; D gene: NA; CDR3 DNA: TGTGCCAGCAGCGCTGTAGCAGCTAGCTCCTACAATGAGCAGTTCTTC; CDR3 protein: CASSAVAASSYNEQFF
clone size: NA; V gene: TRBV21-1; J gene: TRBJ1-5; D gene: NA; CDR3 DNA: TGTGCCAGCAGACCTCAGGGGCCTAATCAGCCCCAGCATTTT; CDR3 protein: CASRPQGPNQPQHF
clone size: NA; V gene: TRBV2; J gene: TRBJ1-1; D gene: NA; CDR3 DNA: TGTGCCAGCAGTGTCTTGGTAACAGGGCCCATGAACACTGAAGCTTTCTTT; CDR3 protein: CASSVLVTGPMNTEAFF
clone size: NA; V gene: TRBV7-9; J gene: TRBJ2-1; D gene: TRBD2; CDR3 DNA: TGTGCCAGCAGCTTGGGTAGGCTAGCGGGAGCCTCCTCCTACAATGAGCAGTTCTTC; CDR3 protein: CASSLGRLAGASSYNEQFF
clone size: NA; V gene: TRBV6-7; J gene: TRBJ1-4; D gene: NA; CDR3 DNA: TGTGCCAGCAGTTACGTCCCCGGGGGGCAAAAACTGTTTTTT; CDR3 protein: CASSYVPGGQKLFF
clone size: few; V gene: TRBV6-1; J gene: TRBJ2-4; D gene: TRBD1; CDR3 DNA: TGTGCCAGCGGACGGGACAGGTTCGGCATTCAGTACTTC; CDR3 protein: CASGRDRFGIQYF